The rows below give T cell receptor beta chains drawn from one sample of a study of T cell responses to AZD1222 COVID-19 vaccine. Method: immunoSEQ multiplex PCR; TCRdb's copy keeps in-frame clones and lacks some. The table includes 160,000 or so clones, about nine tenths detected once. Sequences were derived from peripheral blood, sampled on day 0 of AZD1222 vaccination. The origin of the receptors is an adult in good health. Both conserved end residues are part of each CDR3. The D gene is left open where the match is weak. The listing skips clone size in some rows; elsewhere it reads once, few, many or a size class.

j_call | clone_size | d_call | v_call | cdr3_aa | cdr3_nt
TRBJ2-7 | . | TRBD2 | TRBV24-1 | CATSDNFGGVYEQYF | TGTGCCACCAGTGATAATTTCGGGGGGGTTTACGAGCAGTACTTC
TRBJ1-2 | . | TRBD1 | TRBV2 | CASRRGTGGNYGYTF | TGTGCCAGCAGGCGGGGGACAGGGGGGAACTATGGCTACACCTTC
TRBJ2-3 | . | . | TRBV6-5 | CASRSGRSTDTQYF | TGTGCCAGCAGGAGCGGCCGTAGCACAGATACGCAGTATTTT
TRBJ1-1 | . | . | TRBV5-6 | CASNFWENTEAFF | TGTGCCAGCAACTTTTGGGAAAACACTGAAGCTTTCTTT
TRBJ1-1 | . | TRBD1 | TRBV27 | CASSLNRGGTEAFF | TGTGCCAGCAGTTTAAACAGGGGGGGTACTGAAGCTTTCTTT
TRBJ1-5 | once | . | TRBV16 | CASSLSLSTGLRQPQHF | TGTGCCAGCAGTTTATCCTTGAGCACGGGACTAAGACAGCCCCAGCATTTT
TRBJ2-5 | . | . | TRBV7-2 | CASSFMGGEGETQYF | TGTGCCAGCAGCTTCATGGGGGGAGAAGGCGAGACCCAGTACTTC
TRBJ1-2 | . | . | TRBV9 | CASSVAGNAYGYTF | TGTGCCAGCAGCGTAGCCGGGAACGCCTATGGCTACACCTTC
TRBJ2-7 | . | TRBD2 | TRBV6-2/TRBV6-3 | CASSYLGLAGGGLQNEQYF | TGTGCCAGCAGTTACTTAGGACTAGCGGGAGGAGGTCTCCAAAACGAGCAGTACTTC
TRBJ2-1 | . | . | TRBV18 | CASSPDRQLFNEQFF | TGTGCCAGCTCCCCAGACAGGCAATTATTCAATGAGCAGTTCTTC
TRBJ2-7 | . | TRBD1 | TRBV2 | CASSAGTVFYEQYF | TGTGCCAGCAGTGCCGGGACAGTTTTCTACGAGCAGTACTTC
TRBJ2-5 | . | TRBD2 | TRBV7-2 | CASSLESSGGRETQYF | TGTGCCAGCAGCTTAGAATCTAGCGGGGGGAGAGAGACCCAGTACTTC
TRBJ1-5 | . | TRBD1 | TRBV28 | CASSPESRDRGLFF | TGTGCCAGCAGTCCCGAGTCCCGGGACAGGGGGCTATTTTTT
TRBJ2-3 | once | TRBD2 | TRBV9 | CASSVRAGPSTDTQYF | TGTGCCAGCAGCGTCCGAGCGGGGCCTAGCACAGATACGCAGTATTTT
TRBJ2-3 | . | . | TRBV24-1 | CATSDTGSNTDTQYF | TGTGCCACCAGTGATACAGGGTCAAACACAGATACGCAGTATTTT
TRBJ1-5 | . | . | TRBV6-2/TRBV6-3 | CASSYSKIRTQPQHF | TGTGCCAGCAGTTACTCGAAAATTCGAACTCAGCCCCAGCATTTT
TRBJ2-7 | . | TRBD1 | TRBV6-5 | CASSYLGQGAGEQYF | TGTGCCAGCAGTTACTTGGGACAGGGGGCGGGCGAGCAGTACTTC
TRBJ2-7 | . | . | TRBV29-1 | CSVEGGGKEQYF | TGCAGCGTTGAAGGGGGTGGTAAGGAGCAGTACTTC
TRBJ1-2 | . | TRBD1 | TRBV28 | CASSSPGQGTYGYTF | TGTGCCAGCAGTTCCCCGGGACAGGGGACGTATGGCTACACCTTC
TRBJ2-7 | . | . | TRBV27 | CASRGGYEQYF | TGTGCCAGCCGAGGGGGCTACGAGCAGTACTTC
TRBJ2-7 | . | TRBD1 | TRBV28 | CASSCIDRGLCYEQYF | TGTGCCAGCAGTTGCATAGACAGGGGGCTATGTTACGAGCAGTACTTC
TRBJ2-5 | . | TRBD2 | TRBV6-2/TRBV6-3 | CASSYAAGAQETQYF | TGTGCCAGCAGTTACGCAGCGGGGGCCCAAGAGACCCAGTACTTC
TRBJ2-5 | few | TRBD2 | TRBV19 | CASSNTPSGGPETQYF | TGTGCCAGTAGTAATACGCCTAGCGGGGGCCCAGAGACCCAGTACTTC
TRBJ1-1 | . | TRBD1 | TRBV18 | CASSPGPGQGKNTEAFF | TGTGCCAGCTCACCGGGACCGGGACAGGGGAAAAACACTGAAGCTTTCTTT
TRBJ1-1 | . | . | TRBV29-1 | CSAEMNTEAFF | TGCAGCGCAGAAATGAACACTGAAGCTTTCTTT
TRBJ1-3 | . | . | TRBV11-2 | CASSAGVTGNTIYF | TGTGCCAGCAGCGCGGGAGTTACCGGAAACACCATATATTTT
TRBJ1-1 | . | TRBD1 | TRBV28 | CASSPGTARRTEAFF | TGTGCCAGCAGTCCTGGGACAGCCCGGAGGACTGAAGCTTTCTTT
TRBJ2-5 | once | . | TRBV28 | CASSAAGGSGETQYF | TGTGCCAGCAGTGCCGCCGGGGGCAGTGGAGAGACCCAGTACTTC
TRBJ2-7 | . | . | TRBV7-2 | CASSLALVIPYEQYF | TGTGCCAGCAGCTTAGCTTTGGTGATTCCCTACGAGCAGTACTTC
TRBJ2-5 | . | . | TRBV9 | CASSVGTSPEETQYF | TGTGCCAGCAGCGTAGGTACTAGCCCCGAAGAGACCCAGTACTTC
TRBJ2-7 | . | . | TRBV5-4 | CASSLDGRYEQYF | TGTGCCAGCAGCTTGGATGGTAGGTACGAGCAGTACTTC
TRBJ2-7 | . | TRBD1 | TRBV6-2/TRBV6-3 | CASSTTYTQAGTGVERNEQYF | TGTGCCAGCAGTACCACTTATACTCAAGCCGGGACAGGGGTTGAACGGAACGAGCAGTACTTC